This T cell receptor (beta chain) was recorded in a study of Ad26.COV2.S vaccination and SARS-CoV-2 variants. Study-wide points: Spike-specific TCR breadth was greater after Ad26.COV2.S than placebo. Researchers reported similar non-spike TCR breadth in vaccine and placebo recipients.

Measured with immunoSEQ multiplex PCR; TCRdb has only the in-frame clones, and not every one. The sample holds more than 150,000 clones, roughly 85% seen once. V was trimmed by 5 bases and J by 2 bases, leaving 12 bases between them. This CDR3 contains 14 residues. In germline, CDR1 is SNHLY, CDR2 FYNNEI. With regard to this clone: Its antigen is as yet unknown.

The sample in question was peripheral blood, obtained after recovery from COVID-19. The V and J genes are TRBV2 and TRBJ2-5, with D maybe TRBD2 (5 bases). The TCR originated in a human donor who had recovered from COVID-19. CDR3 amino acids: CASSSAGRQETQYF. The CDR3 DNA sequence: TGTGCCAGCAGTTCTGCTGGGAGACAAGAGACCCAGTACTTC.